This is a list of T cell receptor beta chains from one sample in a study of cytomegalovirus exposure and HLA in healthy donors. Libraries were prepared by immunoSEQ multiplex PCR; TCRdb keeps only in-frame clonotypes and omits some of them. The sample lists about 100,000 clones; approximately 72% were seen once. The specimen sequenced was PBMCs. The receptor set was obtained from a man aged 35 to 55 in good health and CMV-seropositive. Each CDR3 is given with its conserved first and last residue. A D gene is named only where the DNA matches it firmly. Clone size is shown for a subset of rows, as once, few, many or a class of expanded clone.

>few|TRBJ2-5|NA|TRBV9
CASSPEDPGETQYF
TGTGCCAGCAGCCCAGAGGACCCGGGGGAGACCCAGTACTTC
>NA|TRBJ1-2|TRBD1|TRBV6-1
CASSEATSVPETGPSYGYTF
TGTGCCAGCAGTGAAGCAACGTCGGTCCCCGAGACAGGGCCCAGCTATGGCTACACCTTC
>NA|TRBJ2-5|TRBD2|TRBV9
CASSSTSGTYQETQYF
TGTGCCAGCAGCTCGACTAGCGGAACGTACCAAGAGACCCAGTACTTC
>NA|TRBJ2-1|NA|TRBV13
CASSLVPPSGEQFF
TGTGCCAGCAGCTTAGTCCCGCCTAGTGGTGAGCAGTTCTTC
>NA|TRBJ2-5|NA|TRBV4-1
CASSPVPGEQETQYF
TGCGCCAGCAGCCCGGTACCGGGGGAGCAAGAGACCCAGTACTTC
>few|TRBJ2-1|TRBD2|TRBV6-5
CASSPTSGRAGEQFF
TGTGCCAGCAGCCCGACTAGCGGGAGGGCCGGTGAGCAGTTCTTC
>once|TRBJ1-5|NA|TRBV11-2
CASSFDGGNQPQHF
TGTGCCAGCAGCTTCGATGGGGGGAATCAGCCCCAGCATTTT
>few|TRBJ2-5|NA|TRBV6-5
CASSSTRGRRETQYF
TGTGCCAGCAGTTCGACTAGAGGCAGACGAGAGACCCAGTACTTC
>NA|TRBJ2-3|NA|TRBV9
CASSVGQKDTQYF
TGTGCCAGCAGCGTAGGACAGAAGGATACGCAGTATTTT
>NA|TRBJ2-3|TRBD2|TRBV5-1
CASSLGHSTGGADTQYF
TGCGCCAGCAGCTTGGGACATAGCACGGGAGGCGCAGATACGCAGTATTTT